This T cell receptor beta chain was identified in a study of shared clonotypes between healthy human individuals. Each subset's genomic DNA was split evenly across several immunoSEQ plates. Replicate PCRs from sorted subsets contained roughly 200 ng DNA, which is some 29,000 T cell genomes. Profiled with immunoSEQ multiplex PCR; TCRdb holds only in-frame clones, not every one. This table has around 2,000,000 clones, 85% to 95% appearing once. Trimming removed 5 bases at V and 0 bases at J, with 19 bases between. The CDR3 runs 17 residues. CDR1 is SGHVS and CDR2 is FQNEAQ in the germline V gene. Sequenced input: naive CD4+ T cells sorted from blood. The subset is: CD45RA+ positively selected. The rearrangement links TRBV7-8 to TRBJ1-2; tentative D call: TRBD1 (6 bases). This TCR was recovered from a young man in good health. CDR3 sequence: CASSTQTGDVANYGYTF. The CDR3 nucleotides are TGTGCCAGCAGCACGCAGACAGGCGATGTAGCTAACTATGGCTACACCTTC.